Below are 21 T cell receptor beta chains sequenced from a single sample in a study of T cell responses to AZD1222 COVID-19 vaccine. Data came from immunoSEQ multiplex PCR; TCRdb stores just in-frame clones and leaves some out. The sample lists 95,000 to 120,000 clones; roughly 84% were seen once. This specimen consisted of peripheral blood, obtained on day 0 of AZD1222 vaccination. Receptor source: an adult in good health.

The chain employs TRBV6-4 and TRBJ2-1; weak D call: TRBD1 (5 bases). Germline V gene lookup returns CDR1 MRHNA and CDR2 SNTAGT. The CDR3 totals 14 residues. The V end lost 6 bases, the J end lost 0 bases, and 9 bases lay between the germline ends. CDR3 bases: TGTGCCAGCAGCAGGGCCAGCTCCTACAATGAGCAGTTCTTC. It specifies CASSRASSYNEQFF.

The CDR3: CASSFIRGVGTEAFF. In nucleotides, the CDR3 is TGTGCCAGCAGTTTTATTAGGGGCGTGGGGACTGAAGCTTTCTTT. The V gene is TRBV28, the J gene TRBJ1-1; perhaps TRBD1 as D (5 bases). The CDR3 is 15 residues long. Germline V gene lookup returns CDR1 MDHEN and CDR2 SYDVKM. The V end was cut by 3 bases, the J end by 5 bases, with 16 bases between.

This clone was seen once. The CDR3 DNA reads as TGCGCCAGCAGCTCCAGGGGAGTGGGGAGCACAGATACGCAGTATTTT. Protein: CASSSRGVGSTDTQYF. The chain combines TRBV5-1 with TRBJ2-3, with a possible D match to TRBD1 (6 bases). The CDR3 loop spans 16 amino acids. V lost 3 bases and J lost 0, with 14 bases in between. Germline values: CDR1 SGHRS, CDR2 YFSETQ.

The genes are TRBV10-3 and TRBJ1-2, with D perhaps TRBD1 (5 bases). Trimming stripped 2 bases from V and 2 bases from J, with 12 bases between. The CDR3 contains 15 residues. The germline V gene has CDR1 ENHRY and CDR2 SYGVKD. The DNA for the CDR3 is TGTGCCATCAGTGAGACCCAGACAGTCAACTATGGCTACACCTTC. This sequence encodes CAISETQTVNYGYTF.

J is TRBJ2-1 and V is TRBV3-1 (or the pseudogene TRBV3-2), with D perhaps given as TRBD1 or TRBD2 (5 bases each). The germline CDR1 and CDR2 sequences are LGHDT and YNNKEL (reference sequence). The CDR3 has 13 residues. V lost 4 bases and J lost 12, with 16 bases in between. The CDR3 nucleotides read TGTGCCAGCAGCCCGGGACCCCTTCCGGGGCAGTTCTTC. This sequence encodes CASSPGPLPGQFF.

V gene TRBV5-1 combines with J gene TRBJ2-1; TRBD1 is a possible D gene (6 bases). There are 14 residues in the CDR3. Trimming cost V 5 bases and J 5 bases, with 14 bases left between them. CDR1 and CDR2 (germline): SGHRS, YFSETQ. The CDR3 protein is CASSQTGRDNEQFF. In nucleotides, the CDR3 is TGCGCCAGCAGTCAAACAGGGCGTGACAATGAGCAGTTCTTC.

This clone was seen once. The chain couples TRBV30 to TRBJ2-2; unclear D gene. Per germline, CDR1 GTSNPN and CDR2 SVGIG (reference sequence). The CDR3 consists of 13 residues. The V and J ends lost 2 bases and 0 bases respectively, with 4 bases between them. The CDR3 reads CAWSKTNTGELFF. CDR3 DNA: TGTGCCTGGAGTAAAACGAACACCGGGGAGCTGTTTTTT. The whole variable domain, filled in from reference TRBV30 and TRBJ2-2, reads SQTIHQWPATLVQPVGSPLSLECTVEGTSNPNLYWYRQAAGRGLQLLFYSVGIGQISSEVPQNLSASRPQDRQFILSSKKLLLSDSGFYLCAWSKTNTGELFFGEGSRLTVL.

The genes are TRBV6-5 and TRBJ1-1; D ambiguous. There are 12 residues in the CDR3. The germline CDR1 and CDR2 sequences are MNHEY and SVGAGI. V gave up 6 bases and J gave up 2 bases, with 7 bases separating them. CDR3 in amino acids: CASSWSNTEAFF. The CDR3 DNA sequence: TGTGCCAGCAGCTGGTCAAACACTGAAGCTTTCTTT.

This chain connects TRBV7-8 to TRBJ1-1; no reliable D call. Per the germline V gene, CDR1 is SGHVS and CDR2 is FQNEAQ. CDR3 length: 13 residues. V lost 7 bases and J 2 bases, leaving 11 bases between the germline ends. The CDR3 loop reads CASIGRINTEAFF. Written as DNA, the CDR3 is TGTGCCAGCATCGGACGGATTAACACTGAAGCTTTCTTT.

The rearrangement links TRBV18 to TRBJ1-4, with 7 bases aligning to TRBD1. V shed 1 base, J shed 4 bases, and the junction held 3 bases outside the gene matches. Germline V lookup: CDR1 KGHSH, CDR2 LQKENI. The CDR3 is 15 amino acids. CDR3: CASSPRQGDNEKLFF. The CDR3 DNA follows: TGTGCCAGCTCACCACGGCAGGGGGATAATGAAAAACTGTTTTTT. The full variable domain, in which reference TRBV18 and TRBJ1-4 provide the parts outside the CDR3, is NAGVMQNPRHLVRRRGQEARLRCSPMKGHSHVYWYRQLPEEGLKFMVYLQKENIIDESGMPKERFSAEFPKEGPSILRIQQVVRGDSAAYFCASSPRQGDNEKLFFGSGTQLSVL.

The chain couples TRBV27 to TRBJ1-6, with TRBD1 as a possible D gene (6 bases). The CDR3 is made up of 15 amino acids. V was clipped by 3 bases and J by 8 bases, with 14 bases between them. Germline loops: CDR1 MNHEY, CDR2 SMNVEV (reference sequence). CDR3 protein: CASSFSVQGDSPLHF. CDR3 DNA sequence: TGTGCCAGCAGTTTTTCCGTACAGGGTGATTCACCCCTCCACTTT.

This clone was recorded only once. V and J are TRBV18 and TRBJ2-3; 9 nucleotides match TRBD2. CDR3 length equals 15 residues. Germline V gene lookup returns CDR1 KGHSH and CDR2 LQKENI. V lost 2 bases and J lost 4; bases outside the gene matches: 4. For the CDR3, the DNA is TGTGCCAGCTCACCATCGGCGGGGGGGGCAGATACGCAGTATTTT. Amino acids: CASSPSAGGADTQYF.

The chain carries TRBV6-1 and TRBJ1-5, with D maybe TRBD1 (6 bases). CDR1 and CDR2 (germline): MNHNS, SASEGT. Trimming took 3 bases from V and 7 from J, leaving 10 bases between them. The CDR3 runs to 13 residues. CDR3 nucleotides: TGTGCCAGCAGTGACACAGGACAGCAGCCCCAGCATTTT. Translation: CASSDTGQQPQHF.

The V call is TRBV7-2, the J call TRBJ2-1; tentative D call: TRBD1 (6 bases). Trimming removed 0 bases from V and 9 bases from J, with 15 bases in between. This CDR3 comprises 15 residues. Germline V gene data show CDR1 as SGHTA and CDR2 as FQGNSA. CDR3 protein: CASSLAGAGLFEQFF. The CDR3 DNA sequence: TGTGCCAGCAGCTTAGCGGGGGCAGGGCTTTTTGAGCAGTTCTTC. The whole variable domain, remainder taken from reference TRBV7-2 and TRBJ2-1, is GAGVSQSPSNKVTEKGKDVELRCDPISGHTALYWYRQSLGQGLEFLIYFQGNSAPDKSGLPSDRFSAERTGGSVSTLTIQRTQQEDSAVYLCASSLAGAGLFEQFFGPGTRLTVL.

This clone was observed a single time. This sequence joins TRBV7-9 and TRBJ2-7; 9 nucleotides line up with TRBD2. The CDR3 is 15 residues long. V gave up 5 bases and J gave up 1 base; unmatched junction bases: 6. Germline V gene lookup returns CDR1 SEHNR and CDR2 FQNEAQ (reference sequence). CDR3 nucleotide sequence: TGTGCCAGCAGCCCGCCTAGCGGGGCTTCCTACGAGCAGTACTTC. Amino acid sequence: CASSPPSGASYEQYF. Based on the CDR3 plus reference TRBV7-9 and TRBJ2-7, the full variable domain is DTGVSQNPRHKITKRGQNVTFRCDPISEHNRLYWYRQTLGQGPEFLTYFQNEAQLEKSRLLSDRFSAERPKGSFSTLEIQRTEQGDSAMYLCASSPPSGASYEQYFGPGTRLTVT.

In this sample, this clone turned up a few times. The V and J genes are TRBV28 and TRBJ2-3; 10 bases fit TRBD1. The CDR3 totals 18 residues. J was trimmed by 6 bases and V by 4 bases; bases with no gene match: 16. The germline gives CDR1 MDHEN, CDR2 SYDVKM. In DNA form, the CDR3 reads TGTGCCAGCAGTTCGACTTGGTCCGGGACAGGGGATGCCGATACGCAGTATTTT. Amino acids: CASSSTWSGTGDADTQYF.

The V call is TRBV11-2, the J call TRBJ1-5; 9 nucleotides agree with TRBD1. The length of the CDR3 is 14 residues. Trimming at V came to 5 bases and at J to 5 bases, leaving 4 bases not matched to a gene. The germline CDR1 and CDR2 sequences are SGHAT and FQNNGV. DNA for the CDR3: TGTGCCAGCAGCCCAGACAGGGGGGATCAGCCCCAGCATTTT. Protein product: CASSPDRGDQPQHF.

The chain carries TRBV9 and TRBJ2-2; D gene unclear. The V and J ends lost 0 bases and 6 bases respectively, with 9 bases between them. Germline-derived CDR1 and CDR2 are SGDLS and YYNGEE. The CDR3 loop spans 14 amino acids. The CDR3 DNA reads TGTGCCAGCAGCGTAGAACATATAGCCGGGGAGCTGTTTTTT. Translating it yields CASSVEHIAGELFF.

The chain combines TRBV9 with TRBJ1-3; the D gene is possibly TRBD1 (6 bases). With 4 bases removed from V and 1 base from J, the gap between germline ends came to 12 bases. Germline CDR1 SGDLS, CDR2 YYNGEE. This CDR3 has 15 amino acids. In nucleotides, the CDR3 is TGTGCCAGCAGCATACATACAGGGTCTGGAAACACCATATATTTT. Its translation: CASSIHTGSGNTIYF.

CDR3: CASSLAGRDAELFF. CDR3 in DNA: TGTGCCAGCAGCTTGGCAGGGCGTGATGCGGAGCTGTTTTTT. V and J are TRBV5-4 and TRBJ2-2; weak D call: TRBD1 (5 bases). Germline CDR1 SGHNT, CDR2 YYREEE (reference sequence). V lost 0 bases, J lost 10 bases, and 13 bases lay in between. The CDR3 runs 14 residues.

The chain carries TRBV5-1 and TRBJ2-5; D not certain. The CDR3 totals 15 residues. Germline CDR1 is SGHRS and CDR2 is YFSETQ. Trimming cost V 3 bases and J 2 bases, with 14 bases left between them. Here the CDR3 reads CASSSLTDGQETQYF. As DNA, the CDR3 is TGCGCCAGCAGCTCCTTAACGGACGGACAAGAGACCCAGTACTTC.